Below, 15 T cell receptor beta chains from the same sample are listed, as sequenced in a study of regulatory T cells in long-lasting Graves disease. Time point described: newly diagnosed GD, antithyroid drugs for less than 3 months. The TCR library was made from RNA that had been extracted from PBMCs in TRIzol. Library construction for TCR beta used iRepertoire HTBI primers and Arm-PCR of CDR3 regions. One entry per CDR3 protein, called by TCRdb with MiXCR from the multiplex PCR reads. The sample lists 400,000 to 550,000 distinct CDR3 sequences; about a sixth were seen once. The same sample was also studied in work on T cells in Graves' hyperthyroidism and ophthalmopathy.

Sequences were derived from peripheral blood mononuclear cells (PBMCs), sampled at new diagnosis, from a patient treated with antithyroid drugs. The receptors derive from a woman aged 25 to 39 with Graves disease.

The chain has TRBV7-8 and TRBJ2-7; 9 positions agree with TRBD1. The CDR3 length is 15 residues. CDR1 is SGHVS and CDR2 is FQNEAQ in the germline V gene. Losses at the gene ends were 5 bases for V and 3 bases for J; bases not matched to a gene: 8. The CDR3 loop is CASSNHRGPLYEQYF. The CDR3 DNA sequence: TGTGCCAGCAGCAACCACAGGGGGCCCCTCTACGAGCAGTACTTC.

This clonotype was counted at least ten times. CDR3 amino acids: CSAPKELGGDYNEQFF. The CDR3 DNA sequence: TGCAGTGCTCCCAAAGAATTGGGGGGCGACTACAATGAGCAGTTCTTC. The chain carries TRBV20-1 and TRBJ2-1; D might be TRBD1 or TRBD2, each matching 6 bases. The CDR3 runs 16 residues. Germline V lookup: CDR1 DFQATT, CDR2 SNEGSKA (reference sequence). The V end was cut by 5 bases, the J end by 3 bases, with 20 bases between.

This clonotype has ten or more counts. The CDR3 protein is CASSFTGDQGYGYTF. The DNA for the CDR3 is TGTGCCAGCAGCTTTACAGGGGATCAAGGCTATGGCTACACCTTC. The chain couples TRBV11-3 to TRBJ1-2; 7 bases line up with TRBD1. There are 15 residues in the CDR3. Trimming removed 3 bases from V and 4 bases from J; junction bases left unmatched: 8. The germline V gene has CDR1 SGHNT and CDR2 YENEEA.

In this sample, this clonotype turned up many times. This chain connects TRBV5-1 to TRBJ2-2, with TRBD1 matching over 8 bases. There are 15 residues in the CDR3. Germline trimming cut 2 bases from V and 5 bases from J; bases unmatched to any gene: 5. Looked up from germline, CDR1 is SGHRS and CDR2 is YFSETQ. In DNA, the CDR3 is TGCGCCAGCAGCTTCTTCAGGGGGCCTACCGGGGAGCTGTTTTTT. Protein product: CASSFFRGPTGELFF.

This clonotype has just one count. This sequence joins TRBV9 and TRBJ1-1; a weak D match, TRBD1 (6 bases). The CDR3 is made up of 13 amino acids. Germline V gene data show CDR1 as SGDLS and CDR2 as YYNGEE. V gave up 3 bases and J gave up 5 bases, with 11 bases separating them. CDR3 loop: CASSATGRTEAFF. In nucleotides, the CDR3 is TGTGCCAGCAGCGCCACAGGGAGGACTGAAGCTTTCTTT.

On this clonotype: Being one base from a much bigger clone, this may be a read error. V gene TRBV11-3 combines with J gene TRBJ2-7; D possibly corresponds to TRBD1 (8 bases). Germline V CDR1 and CDR2: SGHNT, YENEEA. CDR3 length equals 13 residues. In nucleotides, the CDR3 is TGTGCCAGCAGCCTCTACAGGGGGGGCGAGCCGTACTTC. This codes for CASSLYRGGEPYF.

Regarding this clonotype: Mismatch with germline at one junction end may stem from a read error. This rearrangement joins TRBV6-2 or TRBV6-3 to TRBJ2-7; D uncertain. Germline CDR1 and CDR2: MNHEY and SVGEGT. This CDR3 has 14 amino acids. Here the CDR3 reads CASSDSATAYEQYF. DNA of the CDR3: TGTGCCAGCAGTGACTCGGCGACCGCCTACGAGCAGTACTTC.

This clonotype showed up many times. V usage is TRBV20-1 and J usage is TRBJ2-7; 12 nucleotides align to TRBD1. Germline V gene sequence: CDR1 DFQATT, CDR2 SNEGSKA (reference sequence). V shed 6 bases and J 6 bases; nucleotides not matched to a gene: 9. The CDR3 length is 14 residues. The CDR3 coding sequence is TGCAGTGCCCCCGGGACAGGGGGCATGAGCGAGCAGTACTTC. Its protein product is CSAPGTGGMSEQYF.

This chain uses TRBV11-2 with TRBJ2-2; TRBD2 matches at 8 bases. Looked up from germline, CDR1 is SGHAT and CDR2 is FQNNGV. V trimming: 5 bases; J trimming: 6 bases; junction bases outside the gene matches: 5. This CDR3 has 14 residues. This chain's CDR3 is CASSPWTSPGELFF. The CDR3 DNA sequence: TGTGCCAGCAGCCCTTGGACTAGCCCCGGGGAGCTGTTTTTT.

The chain recombines TRBV19 with TRBJ1-4; D is unclear. The germline gives CDR1 LNHDA, CDR2 SQIVND (reference sequence). V gave up 0 bases and J gave up 8 bases, with 10 bases separating them. The CDR3 covers 14 residues. In nucleotides, the CDR3 is TGTGCCAGTAGTATAGATCGGACGGGAGAAAAACTGTTTTTT. Translated, it gives CASSIDRTGEKLFF.

The chain carries TRBV15 and TRBJ2-4; D call uncertain. Looked up from germline, CDR1 is LNHNV and CDR2 is YYDKDF (reference sequence). The CDR3 sequence is 16 residues long. The ends were cut back, 5 bases at V and 0 bases at J, with 14 bases in the middle. In DNA form, the CDR3 reads TGTGCCACCAGCGGTAGCCCCCCCCTAGCCAAAAACATTCAGTACTTC. Amino acid sequence: CATSGSPPLAKNIQYF.

In this sample, this clonotype turned up many times. This chain uses TRBV20-1 with TRBJ2-1, with TRBD2 matching 11 bases. The CDR3 is 15 residues long. V lost 0 bases, J lost 6 bases, and 4 bases stayed unmatched. Germline assignment: CDR1 DFQATT and CDR2 SNEGSKA (reference sequence). The CDR3 loop is CSARDMLAGGNEQFF. CDR3 DNA: TGCAGTGCTAGAGATATGCTAGCGGGAGGCAATGAGCAGTTCTTC.

This clonotype was observed at least ten times. The chain employs TRBV18 and TRBJ1-1, with D uncertain. Looked up from germline, CDR1 is KGHSH and CDR2 is LQKENI. The CDR3 consists of 16 residues. With 1 base removed from V and 1 base from J, the gap between germline ends came to 13 bases. The CDR3 nucleotides read TGTGCCAGCTCACCACTACCCTGGTCTACGAACACTGAAGCTTTCTTT. Translated: CASSPLPWSTNTEAFF.

This clonotype was seen a handful of times. V is TRBV20-1 and J is TRBJ2-5, with 10 bases that match TRBD1. With V trimmed by 0 bases and J by 1 base, 5 bases remained unmatched. Germline CDR1 is DFQATT and CDR2 is SNEGSKA (reference sequence). The CDR3 extends over 16 amino acids. CDR3 in amino acids: CSARDRDRGFQETQYF. In DNA form, the CDR3 reads TGCAGTGCTAGAGATAGGGACAGGGGATTCCAAGAGACCCAGTACTTC.

This clonotype was recorded many times. The rearrangement joins TRBV18 to TRBJ2-5, with D perhaps TRBD2 (5 bases). CDR3 size: 14 residues. V lost 6 bases to trimming and J lost 3 bases, with 14 bases between them. Germline-derived CDR1 and CDR2 are KGHSH and LQKENI. The CDR3 nucleotides read TGTGCCAGCTCCCGAAGAGGGCAGGAAGAGACCCAGTACTTC. Translating gives CASSRRGQEETQYF.